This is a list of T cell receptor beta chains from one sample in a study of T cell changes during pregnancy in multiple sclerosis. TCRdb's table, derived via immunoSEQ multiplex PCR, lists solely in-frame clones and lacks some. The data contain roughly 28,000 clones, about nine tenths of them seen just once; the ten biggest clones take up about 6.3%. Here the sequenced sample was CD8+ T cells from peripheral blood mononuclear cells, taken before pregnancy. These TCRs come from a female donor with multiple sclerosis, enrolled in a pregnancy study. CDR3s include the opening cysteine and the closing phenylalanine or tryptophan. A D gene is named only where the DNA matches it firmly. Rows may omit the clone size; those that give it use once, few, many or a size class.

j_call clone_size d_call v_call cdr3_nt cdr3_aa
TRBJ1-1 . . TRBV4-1 TGCGCCAGCAGCCAGGCGACAAGGCCTGAAGCTTTCTTT CASSQATRPEAFF
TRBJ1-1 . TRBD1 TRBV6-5 TGTGCCAGCAGTCACCCAGGGGGCGCCGGGACTGAAGCTTTCTTT CASSHPGGAGTEAFF
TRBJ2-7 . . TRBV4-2 TGTGCCAGCAGCCAAGACTGGGCGGGGAACTCCTACGAGCAGTACTTC CASSQDWAGNSYEQYF
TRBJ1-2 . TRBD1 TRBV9 TGTGCCAGCCGCGCGACGGGCCAGGGACAGGGGAACTATGGCTACACCTTC CASRATGQGQGNYGYTF
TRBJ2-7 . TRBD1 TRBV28 TGTGCCAGCCGCTCTTCCCGGACAGGGACCTACGAGCAGTACTTC CASRSSRTGTYEQYF
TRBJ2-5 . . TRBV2 TGTGCCAGCACCCGCGGCGAGACCCAGTACTTC CASTRGETQYF
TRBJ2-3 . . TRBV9 TGTGCCAGCAGCGTGGCCCGGGGTAGCGGCACAGATACGCAGTATTTT CASSVARGSGTDTQYF
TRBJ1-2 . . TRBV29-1 TGCAGCGTTGAGGAGGCAGTGGGGATTTGGGGCTACACCTTC CSVEEAVGIWGYTF
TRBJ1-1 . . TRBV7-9 TGTGCCAGCAGCTTAATTCGGGGGGGTCCCATGAACACTGAAGCTTTCTTT CASSLIRGGPMNTEAFF
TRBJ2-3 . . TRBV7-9 TGTGCCAGCGCCCGGATAGGGGGCACAGATACGCAGTATTTT CASARIGGTDTQYF
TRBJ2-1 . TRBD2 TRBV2 TGTGCCAGCAGAGGGAGCGGGAGTTACTACAATGAGCAGTTCTTC CASRGSGSYYNEQFF
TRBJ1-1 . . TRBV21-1 TGTGCCAGCAAGACAGGGGGCCCGCCCAGGAACACTGAAGCTTTCTTT CASKTGGPPRNTEAFF
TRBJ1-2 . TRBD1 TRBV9 TGTGCCAGCAGCTATTCCGGGACAGGGATACGCGCTAACTATGGCTACACCTTC CASSYSGTGIRANYGYTF
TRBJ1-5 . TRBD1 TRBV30 TGTGCTACGACAGGGGACAATCAGCCCCAGCATTTT CATTGDNQPQHF
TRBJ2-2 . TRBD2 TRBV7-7 TGTGCTAGCAGCTTATGGCTAGCGGGAGAGGACGGGGAGCTGTTTTTT CASSLWLAGEDGELFF
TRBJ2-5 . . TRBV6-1 TGTGCCAGCAGTGAAGCGCTTCGCGGGCCCGGGTACTTC CASSEALRGPGYF
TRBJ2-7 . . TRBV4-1 TGCGCCAGCAGCCAAGAGTACCAGGGGAAACAATACGAGCAGTACTTC CASSQEYQGKQYEQYF
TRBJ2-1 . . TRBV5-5 TGTGCCAGCAGCTACTGGGGACAATACAATGAGCAGTTCTTC CASSYWGQYNEQFF
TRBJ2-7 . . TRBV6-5 TGTGCCAGCAGCCTACGGGAGAGCGACGAGCAGTACTTC CASSLRESDEQYF
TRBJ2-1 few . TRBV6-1 TGTGCCAGCAGTGACTCCGGAGGTTACAATGAGCAGTTCTTC CASSDSGGYNEQFF
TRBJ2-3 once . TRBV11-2 TGTGCCAGCAGCGGTGGGGCAGGGGTGACAGATACGCAGTATTTT CASSGGAGVTDTQYF
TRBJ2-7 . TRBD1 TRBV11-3 TGTGCCAGCAGCTTAATAGGGGGCCCCTACGAGCAGTACTTC CASSLIGGPYEQYF
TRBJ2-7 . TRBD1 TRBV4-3 TGCGCCAGCAGCGAGGGGGCGGGTGGGGCTGCCGAGCAGTACTTC CASSEGAGGAAEQYF
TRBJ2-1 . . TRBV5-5 TGTGCCAGCAGCTTGGAGCTCTCCTACAATGAGCAGTTCTTC CASSLELSYNEQFF
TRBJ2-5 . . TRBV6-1 TGTGCCAGCAGTCAAATTAGCGGTGTCCAAGAGACCCAGTACTTC CASSQISGVQETQYF
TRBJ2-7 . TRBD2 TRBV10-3 TGTGCCATCAGTGATGTGGAACTAGCGGGAGGGCCTAATGGGTACGAGCAGTACTTC CAISDVELAGGPNGYEQYF
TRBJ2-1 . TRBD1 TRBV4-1 TGCGCCAGCAGCCAGGACAGGGGCTCCTACAATGAGCAGTTCTTC CASSQDRGSYNEQFF
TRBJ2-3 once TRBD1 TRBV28 TGTGCCAGCAGTTTTGGCTCGATAGGACAGGGTTGGAGCACAGATACGCAGTATTTT CASSFGSIGQGWSTDTQYF
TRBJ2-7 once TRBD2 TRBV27 TGTGCCAGCAGTTCCCCCGGGACTAGCGGGAGTTACGAGCAGTACTTC CASSSPGTSGSYEQYF
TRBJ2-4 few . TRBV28 TGTGCCAGCAGTTCTCGGACAGTTGGGAACATTCAGTACTTC CASSSRTVGNIQYF
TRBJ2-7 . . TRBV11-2 TGTGCCAGCAGCTTGGAAGGCGGGGTGTCCTACGAGCAGTACTTC CASSLEGGVSYEQYF
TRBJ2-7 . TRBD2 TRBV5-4 TGTGCCAGCAGCAAGGAAACGACTAGCGGGATCGTCGACGAGCAGTACTTC CASSKETTSGIVDEQYF
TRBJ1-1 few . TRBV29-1 TGCAGCGGTTTACGGGGGGGAGGATGGAACACTGAAGCTTTCTTT CSGLRGGGWNTEAFF
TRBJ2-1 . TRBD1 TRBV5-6 TGTGCCAGCAGCTGGAAGACAGGGGAATCCTACAATGAGCAGTTCTTC CASSWKTGESYNEQFF
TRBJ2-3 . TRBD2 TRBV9 TGTGCCAGCAGCCCTAGCGGGAGAAGCACAGATACGCAGTATTTT CASSPSGRSTDTQYF
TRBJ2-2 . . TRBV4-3 TGCGCCAGCAGCCAAGATTTCAGGGTCGGTCCCGGGGAGCTGTTTTTT CASSQDFRVGPGELFF
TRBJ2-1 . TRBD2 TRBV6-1 TGTGCCAGCAGTGAACCGAGCGGGGCCCCCTACAATGAGCAGTTCTTC CASSEPSGAPYNEQFF
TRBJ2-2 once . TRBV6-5 TGTGCCAGCAGTTCGGCCGGGGAGCTGTTTTTT CASSSAGELFF
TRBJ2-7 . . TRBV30 TGTGCCTGGAGTTTCGGACTCGGACGGAGAATTAGCTCCTACGAGCAGTACTTC CAWSFGLGRRISSYEQYF